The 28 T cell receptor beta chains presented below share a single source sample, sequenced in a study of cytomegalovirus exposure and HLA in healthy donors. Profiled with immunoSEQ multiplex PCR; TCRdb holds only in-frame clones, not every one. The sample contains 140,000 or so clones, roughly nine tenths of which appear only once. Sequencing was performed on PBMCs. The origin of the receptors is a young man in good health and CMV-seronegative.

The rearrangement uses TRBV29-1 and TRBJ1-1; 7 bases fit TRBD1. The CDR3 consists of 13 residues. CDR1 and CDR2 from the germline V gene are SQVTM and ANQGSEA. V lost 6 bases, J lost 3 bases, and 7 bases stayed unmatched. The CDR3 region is CSVAGGMDTEAFF. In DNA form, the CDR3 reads TGCAGCGTCGCAGGGGGAATGGACACTGAAGCTTTCTTT.

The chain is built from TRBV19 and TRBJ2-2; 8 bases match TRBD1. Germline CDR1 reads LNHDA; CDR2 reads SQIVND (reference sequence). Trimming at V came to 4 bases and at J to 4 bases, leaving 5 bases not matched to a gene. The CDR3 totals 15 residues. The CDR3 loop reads CASSTGQGATGELFF. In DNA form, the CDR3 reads TGTGCCAGTAGTACTGGACAGGGAGCCACCGGGGAGCTGTTTTTT. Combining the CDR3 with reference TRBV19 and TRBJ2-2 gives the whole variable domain DGGITQSPKYLFRKEGQNVTLSCEQNLNHDAMYWYRQDPGQGLRLIYYSQIVNDFQKGDIAEGYSVSREKKESFPLTVTSAQKNPTAFYLCASSTGQGATGELFFGEGSRLTVL.

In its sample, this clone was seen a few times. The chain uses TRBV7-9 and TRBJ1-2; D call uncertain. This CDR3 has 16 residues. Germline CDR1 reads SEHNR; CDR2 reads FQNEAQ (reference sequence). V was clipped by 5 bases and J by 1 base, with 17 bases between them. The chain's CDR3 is CASSPEMRRDNYGYTF. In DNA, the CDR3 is TGTGCCAGCAGCCCAGAAATGAGGCGGGATAACTATGGCTACACCTTC. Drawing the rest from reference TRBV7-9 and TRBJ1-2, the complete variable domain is DTGVSQNPRHKITKRGQNVTFRCDPISEHNRLYWYRQTLGQGPEFLTYFQNEAQLEKSRLLSDRFSAERPKGSFSTLEIQRTEQGDSAMYLCASSPEMRRDNYGYTFGSGTRLTVV.

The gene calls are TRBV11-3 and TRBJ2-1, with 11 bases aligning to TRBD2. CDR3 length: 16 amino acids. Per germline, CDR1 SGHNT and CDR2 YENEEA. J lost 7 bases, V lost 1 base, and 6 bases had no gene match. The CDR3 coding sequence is TGTGCCAGCAGCTTAGGGGGACTAGCGGCGTGGAATGAGCAGTTCTTC. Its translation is CASSLGGLAAWNEQFF.

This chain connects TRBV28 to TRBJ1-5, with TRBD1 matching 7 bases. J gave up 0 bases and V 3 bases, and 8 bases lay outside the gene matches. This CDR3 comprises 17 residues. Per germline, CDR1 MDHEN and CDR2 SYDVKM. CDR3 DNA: TGTGCCAGCAGTTTGGGGGACAGTCCCTATAGCAATCAGCCCCAGCATTTT. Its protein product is CASSLGDSPYSNQPQHF.

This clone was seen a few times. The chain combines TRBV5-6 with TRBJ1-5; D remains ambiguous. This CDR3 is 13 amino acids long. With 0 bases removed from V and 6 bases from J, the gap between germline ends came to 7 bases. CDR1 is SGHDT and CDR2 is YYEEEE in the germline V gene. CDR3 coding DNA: TGTGCCAGCAGCTTGGGTCGGGGTCAGCCCCAGCATTTT. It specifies CASSLGRGQPQHF.

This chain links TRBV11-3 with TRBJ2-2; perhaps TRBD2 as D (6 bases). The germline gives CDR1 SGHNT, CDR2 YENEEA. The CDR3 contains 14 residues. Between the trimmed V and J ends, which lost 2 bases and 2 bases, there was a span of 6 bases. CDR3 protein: CASSLTSNTGELFF. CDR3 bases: TGTGCCAGCAGCTTAACTAGCAACACCGGGGAGCTGTTTTTT.

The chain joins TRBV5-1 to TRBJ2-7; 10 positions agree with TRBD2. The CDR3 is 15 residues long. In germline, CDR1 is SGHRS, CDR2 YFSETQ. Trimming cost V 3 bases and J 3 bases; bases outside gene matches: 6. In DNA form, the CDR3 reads TGCGCCAGCAGCTCAGGACTAGCGGCGAGCTACGAGCAGTACTTC. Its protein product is CASSSGLAASYEQYF.

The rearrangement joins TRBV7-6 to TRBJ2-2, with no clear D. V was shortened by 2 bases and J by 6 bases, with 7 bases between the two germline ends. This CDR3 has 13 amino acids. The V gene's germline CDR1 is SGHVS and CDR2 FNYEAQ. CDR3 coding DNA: TGTGCCAGCAGCTTAATGTTAGCCGGGGAGCTGTTTTTT. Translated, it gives CASSLMLAGELFF. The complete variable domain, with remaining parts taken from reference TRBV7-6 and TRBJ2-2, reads GAGVSQSPRYKVTKRGQDVALRCDPISGHVSLYWYRQALGQGPEFLTYFNYEAQQDKSGLPNDRFSAERPEGSISTLTIQRTEQRDSAMYRCASSLMLAGELFFGEGSRLTVL.

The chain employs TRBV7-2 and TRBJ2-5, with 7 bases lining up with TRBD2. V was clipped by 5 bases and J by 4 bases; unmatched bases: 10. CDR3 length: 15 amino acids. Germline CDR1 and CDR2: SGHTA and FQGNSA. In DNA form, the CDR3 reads TGTGCCAGCAGCGGAGGACCATCGGGAGGAGAGACCCAGTACTTC. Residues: CASSGGPSGGETQYF.

CDR3: CATSRGTGSFMGQETQYF. For the CDR3, the DNA is TGTGCCACCAGCAGGGGGACAGGTAGTTTTATGGGGCAAGAGACCCAGTACTTC. The rearrangement uses TRBV15 and TRBJ2-5; 8 bases are a match to TRBD1. Trimming cost V 3 bases and J 2 bases; bases outside gene matches: 14. In germline, CDR1 is LNHNV, CDR2 YYDKDF (reference sequence). The CDR3 is made up of 18 amino acids.

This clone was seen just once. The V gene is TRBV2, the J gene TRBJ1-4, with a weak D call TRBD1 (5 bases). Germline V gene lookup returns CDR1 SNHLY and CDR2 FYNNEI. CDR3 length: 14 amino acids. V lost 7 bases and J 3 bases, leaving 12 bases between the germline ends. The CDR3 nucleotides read TGTGCCAGCAAAACTACAGGCCCTAATGAAAAACTGTTTTTT. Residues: CASKTTGPNEKLFF.

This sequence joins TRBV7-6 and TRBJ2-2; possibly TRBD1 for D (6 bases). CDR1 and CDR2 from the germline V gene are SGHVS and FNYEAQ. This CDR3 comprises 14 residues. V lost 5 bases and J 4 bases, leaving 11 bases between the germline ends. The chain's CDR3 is CASSATQGTGELFF. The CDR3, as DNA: TGTGCCAGCAGCGCAACACAGGGCACCGGGGAGCTGTTTTTT.

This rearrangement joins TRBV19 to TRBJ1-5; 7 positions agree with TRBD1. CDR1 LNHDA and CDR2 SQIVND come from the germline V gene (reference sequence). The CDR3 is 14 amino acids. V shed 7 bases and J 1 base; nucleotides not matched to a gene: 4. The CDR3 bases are TGTGCCAGTAACCCGACAGGGAGCAATCAGCCCCAGCATTTT. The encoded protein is CASNPTGSNQPQHF.

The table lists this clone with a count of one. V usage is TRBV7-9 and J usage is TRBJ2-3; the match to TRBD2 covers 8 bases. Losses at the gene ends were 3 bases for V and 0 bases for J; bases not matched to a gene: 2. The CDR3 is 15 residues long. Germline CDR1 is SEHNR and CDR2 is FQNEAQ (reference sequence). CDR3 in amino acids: CASSFSGISTDTQYF. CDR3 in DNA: TGTGCCAGCAGCTTTAGCGGGATTAGCACAGATACGCAGTATTTT.

CDR3 nucleotide sequence: TGTGCCAGCAGCTTAGCAGCGGGAGGGCCCGCAGATACGCAGTATTTT. Translation: CASSLAAGGPADTQYF. V is TRBV7-2 and J is TRBJ2-3; 10 bases fit TRBD2. Germline assignment: CDR1 SGHTA and CDR2 FQGNSA. The trim removed 0 bases at V and 4 bases at J, leaving 4 bases unmatched. The CDR3 contains 16 residues.

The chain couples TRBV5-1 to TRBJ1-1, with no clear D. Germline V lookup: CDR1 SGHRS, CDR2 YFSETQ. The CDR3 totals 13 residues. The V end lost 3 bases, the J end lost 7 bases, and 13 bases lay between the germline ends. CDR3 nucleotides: TGCGCCAGCAGCTCCACCGACGGACTTGAAGCTTTCTTT. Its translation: CASSSTDGLEAFF.

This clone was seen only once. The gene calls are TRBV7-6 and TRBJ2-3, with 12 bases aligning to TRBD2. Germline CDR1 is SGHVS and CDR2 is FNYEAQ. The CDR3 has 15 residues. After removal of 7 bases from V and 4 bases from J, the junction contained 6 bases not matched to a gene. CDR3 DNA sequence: TGTGCCAGCACCGAACTAGCGGGAGGTGCAGATACGCAGTATTTT. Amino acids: CASTELAGGADTQYF.

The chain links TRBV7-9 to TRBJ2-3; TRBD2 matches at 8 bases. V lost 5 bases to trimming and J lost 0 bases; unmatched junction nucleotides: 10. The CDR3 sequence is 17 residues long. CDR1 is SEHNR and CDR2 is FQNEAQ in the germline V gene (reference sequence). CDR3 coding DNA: TGTGCCAGCAGCCCGTCAACCGGGACTAGGAGCACAGATACGCAGTATTTT. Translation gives CASSPSTGTRSTDTQYF.

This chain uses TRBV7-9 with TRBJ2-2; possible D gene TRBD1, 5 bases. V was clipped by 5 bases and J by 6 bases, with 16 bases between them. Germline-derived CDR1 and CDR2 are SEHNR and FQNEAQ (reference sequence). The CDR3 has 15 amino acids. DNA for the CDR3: TGTGCCAGCAGCCCTCCCAGGGTCAGGGCCGGGGAGCTGTTTTTT. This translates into CASSPPRVRAGELFF. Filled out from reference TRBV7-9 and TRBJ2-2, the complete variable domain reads DTGVSQNPRHKITKRGQNVTFRCDPISEHNRLYWYRQTLGQGPEFLTYFQNEAQLEKSRLLSDRFSAERPKGSFSTLEIQRTEQGDSAMYLCASSPPRVRAGELFFGEGSRLTVL.

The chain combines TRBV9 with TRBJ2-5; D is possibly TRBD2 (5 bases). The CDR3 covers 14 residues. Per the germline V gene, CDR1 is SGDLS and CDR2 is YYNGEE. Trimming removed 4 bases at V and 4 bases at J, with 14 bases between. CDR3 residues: CASSPYTRAETQYF. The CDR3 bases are TGTGCCAGCAGCCCCTACACTAGGGCAGAGACCCAGTACTTC. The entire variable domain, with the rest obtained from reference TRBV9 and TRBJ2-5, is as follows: DSGVTQTPKHLITATGQRVTLRCSPRSGDLSVYWYQQSLDQGLQFLIQYYNGEERAKGNILERFSAQQFPDLHSELNLSSLELGDSALYFCASSPYTRAETQYFGPGTRLLVL.

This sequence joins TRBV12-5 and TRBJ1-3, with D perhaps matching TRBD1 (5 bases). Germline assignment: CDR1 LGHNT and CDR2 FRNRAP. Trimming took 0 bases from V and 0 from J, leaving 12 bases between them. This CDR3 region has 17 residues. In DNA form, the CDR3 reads TGTGCTAGTGGTTTGGTACTGGGGGGAGTCTCTGGAAACACCATATATTTT. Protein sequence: CASGLVLGGVSGNTIYF.

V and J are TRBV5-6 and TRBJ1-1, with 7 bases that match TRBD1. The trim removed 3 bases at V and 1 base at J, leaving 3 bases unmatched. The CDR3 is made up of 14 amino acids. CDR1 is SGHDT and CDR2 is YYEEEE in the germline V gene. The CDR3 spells CASSWGTENTEAFF. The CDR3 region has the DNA TGTGCCAGCAGCTGGGGGACAGAGAACACTGAAGCTTTCTTT.

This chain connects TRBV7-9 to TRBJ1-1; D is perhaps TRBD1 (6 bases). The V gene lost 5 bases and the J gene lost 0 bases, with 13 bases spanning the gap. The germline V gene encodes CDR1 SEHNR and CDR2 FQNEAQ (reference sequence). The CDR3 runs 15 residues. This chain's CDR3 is CASSPRGGVNTEAFF. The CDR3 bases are TGTGCCAGCAGCCCCCGAGGGGGGGTGAACACTGAAGCTTTCTTT.

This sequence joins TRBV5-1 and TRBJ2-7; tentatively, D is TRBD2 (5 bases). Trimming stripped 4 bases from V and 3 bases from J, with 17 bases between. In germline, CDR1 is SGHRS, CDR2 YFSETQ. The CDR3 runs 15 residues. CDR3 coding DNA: TGCGCCAGCAGCCCTGGGAGAGGAATCGGCTACGAGCAGTACTTC. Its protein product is CASSPGRGIGYEQYF.

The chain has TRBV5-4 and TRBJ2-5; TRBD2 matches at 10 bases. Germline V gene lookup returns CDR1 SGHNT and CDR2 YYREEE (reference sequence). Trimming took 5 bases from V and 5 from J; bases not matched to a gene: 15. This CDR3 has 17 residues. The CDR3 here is CASRPDSAGGPYETQYF. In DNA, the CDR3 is TGTGCCAGCAGGCCAGATTCAGCGGGAGGGCCCTATGAGACCCAGTACTTC. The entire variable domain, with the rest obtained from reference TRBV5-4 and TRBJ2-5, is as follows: ETGVTQSPTHLIKTRGQQVTLRCSSQSGHNTVSWYQQALGQGPQFIFQYYREEENGRGNFPPRFSGLQFPNYSSELNVNALELDDSALYLCASRPDSAGGPYETQYFGPGTRLLVL.

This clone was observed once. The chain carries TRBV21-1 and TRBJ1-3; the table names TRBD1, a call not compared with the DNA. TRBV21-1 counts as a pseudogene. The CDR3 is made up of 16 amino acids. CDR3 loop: CASSKGPGYSGNTIYF. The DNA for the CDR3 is TGTGCCAGCAGCAAAGGTCCAGGGTACTCTGGAAACACCATATATTTT.

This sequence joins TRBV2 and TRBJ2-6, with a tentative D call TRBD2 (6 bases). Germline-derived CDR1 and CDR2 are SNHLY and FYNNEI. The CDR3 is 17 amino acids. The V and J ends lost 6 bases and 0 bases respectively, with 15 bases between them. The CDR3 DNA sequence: TGTGCCAGCAGGCTAAAGACTAGTTTCTCTGGGGCCAACGTCCTGACTTTC. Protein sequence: CASRLKTSFSGANVLTF.